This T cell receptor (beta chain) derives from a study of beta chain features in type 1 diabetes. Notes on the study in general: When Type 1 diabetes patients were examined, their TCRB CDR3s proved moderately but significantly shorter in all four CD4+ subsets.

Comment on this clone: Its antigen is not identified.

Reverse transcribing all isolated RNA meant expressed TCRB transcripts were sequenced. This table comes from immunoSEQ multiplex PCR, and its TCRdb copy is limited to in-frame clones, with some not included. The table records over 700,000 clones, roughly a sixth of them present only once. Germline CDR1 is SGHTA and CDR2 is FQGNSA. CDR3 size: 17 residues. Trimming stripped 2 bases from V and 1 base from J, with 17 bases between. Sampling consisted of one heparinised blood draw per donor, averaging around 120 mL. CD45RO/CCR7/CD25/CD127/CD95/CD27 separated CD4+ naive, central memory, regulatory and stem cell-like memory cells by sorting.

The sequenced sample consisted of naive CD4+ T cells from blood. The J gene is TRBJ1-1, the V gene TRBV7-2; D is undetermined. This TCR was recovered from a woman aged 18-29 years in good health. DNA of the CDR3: TGTGCCAGCAGCTTAAGGCTCCGGCAGCGGTCGAACACTGAAGCTTTCTTT. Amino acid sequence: CASSLRLRQRSNTEAFF.